One and the same sample provided the 30 T cell receptor beta chains below, sequenced in a study of blood T cells in healthy people across ages. A sample-barcoded 5' primer and a J-beta primer mix were used in a second PCR of roughly 7 to 11 cycles. TCRdb re-analysed the 5' RACE reads in MiXCR, keeping a single row per CDR3 protein. The data contain about 1 million distinct CDR3 sequences, about 23% of them seen just once; the ten biggest clones take up about 0.72%. In addition, the sample was reused for a study of T cells of mothers and their children.

Sequenced sample: blood. The receptors here all came from a girl aged 2 to 10 in good health.

The chain couples TRBV20-1 to TRBJ2-4; D is undetermined. This CDR3 has 14 residues. Trimming took 3 bases from V and 2 from J, leaving 11 bases between them. Germline loops: CDR1 DFQATT, CDR2 SNEGSKA (reference sequence). CDR3 sequence (DNA): TGCAGTGCTAGTATTGGGGTAACCAAAAACATTCAGTACTTC. Protein product: CSASIGVTKNIQYF.

This clonotype has just a few counts. V and J are TRBV4-1 and TRBJ2-7, with D uncertain. Germline assignment: CDR1 MGHRA and CDR2 YSYEKL. V shed 4 bases and J shed 2 bases, with 9 bases lying between them. This CDR3 has 13 residues. The CDR3 loop reads CASSPEITYEQYF. The CDR3 region has the DNA TGCGCCAGCAGCCCCGAGATAACCTACGAGCAGTACTTC.

V is TRBV28 and J is TRBJ1-2; 8 nucleotides agree with TRBD1. Unmatched junction bases numbered 10, after V lost 6 bases and J lost 4 bases. Germline lookup yields CDR1 MDHEN and CDR2 SYDVKM. The CDR3 is 15 amino acids. In nucleotides, the CDR3 is TGTGCCAGCAGAAATTCAGGGGGCGGTTTCTATGGCTACACCTTC. This translates into CASRNSGGGFYGYTF.

The rearrangement uses TRBV5-1 and TRBJ2-5, with 9 bases lining up with TRBD2. The CDR3 contains 17 residues. The V gene's germline CDR1 is SGHRS and CDR2 YFSETQ. Losses at the gene ends were 1 base for V and 1 base for J; bases not matched to a gene: 8. DNA of the CDR3: TGCGCCAGCAGCTTGACTGGTTTAGCGGGGGCCCAAGAGACCCAGTACTTC. This gives the protein CASSLTGLAGAQETQYF.

This clonotype was found a few times. The chain has TRBV20-1 and TRBJ2-5; 7 nucleotides agree with TRBD1. The CDR3 runs 14 residues. Germline assignment: CDR1 DFQATT and CDR2 SNEGSKA (reference sequence). Trimming took 5 bases from V and 2 from J; bases not matched to a gene: 8. CDR3 sequence: CSAEGLTGQETQYF. The CDR3 DNA reads as TGCAGTGCTGAGGGGTTGACAGGGCAAGAGACCCAGTACTTC.

J is TRBJ1-1 and V is TRBV6-2 or TRBV6-3, with D perhaps TRBD1 (5 bases). There are 13 residues in the CDR3. V lost 7 bases to trimming and J lost 0 bases, with 9 bases between them. Germline V gene sequence: CDR1 MNHEY, CDR2 SVGEGT. The CDR3 DNA reads TGTGCCAGCACAAGAGGGGTGAACACTGAAGCTTTCTTT. It specifies CASTRGVNTEAFF.

This clonotype has only one observation. The chain recombines TRBV6-6 with TRBJ2-4; D might be TRBD1 (6 bases). Deletions cut 2 bases from V and 9 bases from J, with 14 bases between. Germline loops: CDR1 MNHNY, CDR2 SVGAGI (reference sequence). The CDR3 consists of 14 residues. This CDR3 reads CASSYAGQQGIQYF. CDR3 bases: TGTGCCAGCAGTTACGCAGGACAACAGGGCATTCAGTACTTC.

The chain employs TRBV29-1 and TRBJ1-1; D gene ambiguous. Looked up from germline, CDR1 is SQVTM and CDR2 is ANQGSEA. The CDR3 length is 14 residues. With 6 bases removed from V and 1 base from J, the gap between germline ends came to 15 bases. The CDR3 reads CSVHYWAQNTEAFF. The CDR3 nucleotides are TGCAGCGTCCACTACTGGGCGCAGAACACTGAAGCTTTCTTT.

Many counts were recorded for this clonotype. CDR3 coding DNA: TGTGCCAGCAGTTCGAGGGGGTACAATGAGCAGTTCTTC. Amino acid sequence: CASSSRGYNEQFF. This rearrangement joins TRBV12-3 or TRBV12-4 to TRBJ2-1; a possible D gene is TRBD1 (6 bases). The CDR3 sequence is 13 residues long. The V and J ends lost 4 bases and 4 bases respectively, with 8 bases between them.

In this sample, this clonotype turned up a few times. The chain recombines TRBV7-9 with TRBJ2-3; TRBD1 matches 9 bases. Per the germline V gene, CDR1 is SEHNR and CDR2 is FQNEAQ (reference sequence). The CDR3 length is 14 residues. Germline trimming cut 6 bases from V and 5 bases from J; bases unmatched to any gene: 6. CDR3 nucleotides: TGTGCCAGCAGGCCGGGACAGGGTGTAGATACGCAGTATTTT. Translating it yields CASRPGQGVDTQYF. Full variable domain (outside the CDR3, taken from reference TRBV7-9 and TRBJ2-3): DTGVSQNPRHKITKRGQNVTFRCDPISEHNRLYWYRQTLGQGPEFLTYFQNEAQLEKSRLLSDRFSAERPKGSFSTLEIQRTEQGDSAMYLCASRPGQGVDTQYFGPGTRLTVL.

This clonotype was counted many times. The chain employs TRBV7-9 and TRBJ2-1, with TRBD1 as a possible D gene (6 bases). Germline V lookup: CDR1 SEHNR, CDR2 FQNEAQ (reference sequence). CDR3 length equals 12 residues. V dropped 5 bases and J dropped 7 bases, with 9 bases sitting between them. CDR3 residues: CASSQGSNEQFF. CDR3 nucleotides: TGTGCCAGCAGCCAGGGGAGTAATGAGCAGTTCTTC. The complete variable domain, with remaining parts taken from reference TRBV7-9 and TRBJ2-1, reads DTGVSQNPRHKITKRGQNVTFRCDPISEHNRLYWYRQTLGQGPEFLTYFQNEAQLEKSRLLSDRFSAERPKGSFSTLEIQRTEQGDSAMYLCASSQGSNEQFFGPGTRLTVL.

This chain joins TRBV7-8 and TRBJ1-4, with D hard to call. Trimming took 4 bases from V and 0 from J, leaving 15 bases between them. This CDR3 is built from 17 residues. CDR1 SGHVS and CDR2 FQNEAQ come from the germline V gene. The CDR3 protein is CASSSHYLGATNEKLFF. The CDR3 DNA is TGTGCCAGCAGCTCTCACTACCTAGGTGCAACTAATGAAAAACTGTTTTTT.

This clonotype was recorded a few times. The junction differs from germline at one of its ends, possibly a read error. The chain couples TRBV24-1 to TRBJ2-1; TRBD1 matches 9 bases. The germline V gene has CDR1 KGHDR and CDR2 SFDVKD. There are 16 residues in the CDR3. The CDR3: CATSHLLDRGHNEQFF. The CDR3, as DNA: TGCGCCACCAGCCATCTCCTGGACAGGGGACACAATGAGCAGTTCTTC.

This clonotype was detected only a few times. The genes are TRBV7-2 and TRBJ1-2, with D possibly being TRBD1 (6 bases). V was shortened by 2 bases and J by 7 bases, with 17 bases between the two germline ends. The V gene's germline CDR1 is SGHTA and CDR2 FQGNSA. The CDR3 is 15 residues long. The CDR3 DNA follows: TGTGCCAGCAGCTTACTAGGGGGGGATATAGGTGGCTACACCTTC. It yields the protein CASSLLGGDIGGYTF.

This clonotype came up a few times. The chain carries TRBV7-9 and TRBJ1-2; 8 bases agree with TRBD1. The CDR3 totals 14 residues. V lost 2 bases and J lost 8; bases outside the gene matches: 7. The germline gives CDR1 SEHNR, CDR2 FQNEAQ (reference sequence). The CDR3 nucleotides read TGTGCCAGCAGCTTACCTCAGGGGGCAGGCGGCTACACCTTC. Translating gives CASSLPQGAGGYTF.

The genes are TRBV6-7 and TRBJ1-1; 10 bases are a match to TRBD1. TRBV6-7 is filed as an ORF, its function uncertain. This CDR3 is 15 amino acids long. V lost 8 bases to trimming and J lost 2 bases; unmatched junction nucleotides: 8. The CDR3 DNA reads TGTGCCAGCGCGGACAGGGGGGATAGAAACACTGAAGCTTTCTTT. It codes for CASADRGDRNTEAFF.

The V gene is TRBV2, the J gene TRBJ2-3; TRBD2 matches at 11 bases. Germline V gene sequence: CDR1 SNHLY, CDR2 FYNNEI. V lost 7 bases to trimming and J lost 3 bases; unmatched junction nucleotides: 6. The CDR3 runs to 15 residues. The CDR3 spells CASTSGGQETDTQYF. DNA for the CDR3: TGTGCCAGCACTAGCGGGGGGCAGGAGACAGATACGCAGTATTTT.

The table lists this clonotype with a few counts. V is TRBV18 and J is TRBJ2-5; TRBD2 matches at 8 bases. The CDR3 length is 18 residues. V shed 3 bases and J 3 bases; nucleotides not matched to a gene: 15. The germline gives CDR1 KGHSH, CDR2 LQKENI. CDR3 in amino acids: CASSPSILERESEETQYF. The DNA of the CDR3 is TGTGCCAGCTCACCCTCTATCCTCGAGCGGGAGTCGGAAGAGACCCAGTACTTC.

V gene TRBV20-1 combines with J gene TRBJ2-7; D ambiguous. The CDR3 length is 14 residues. Germline V lookup: CDR1 DFQATT, CDR2 SNEGSKA (reference sequence). Trimming cost V 3 bases and J 1 base, with 13 bases left between them. Here the CDR3 reads CSASSRRLSYEQYF. CDR3 in DNA: TGCAGTGCTAGCTCTAGGCGGTTATCCTACGAGCAGTACTTC.

V gene TRBV9 combines with J gene TRBJ1-2; D is possibly TRBD1 (5 bases). This CDR3 spans 15 amino acids. Trimming shortened V by 0 bases and J by 6 bases, and 15 bases separated the two germline ends. CDR1 is SGDLS, CDR2 YYNGEE, per germline. The CDR3 region is CASSVVAGLEDGYTF. DNA of the CDR3: TGTGCCAGCAGCGTAGTGGCAGGGCTGGAGGATGGCTACACCTTC.

This chain uses TRBV20-1 with TRBJ2-1; D possibly corresponds to TRBD1 (5 bases). Trimming took off 3 bases at V and 1 base at J, with 13 bases between the two ends. The CDR3 spans 15 residues. CDR1 is DFQATT and CDR2 is SNEGSKA in the germline V gene (reference sequence). The CDR3 loop reads CSAREWGSSYNEQFF. In DNA form, the CDR3 reads TGCAGTGCTAGGGAGTGGGGCTCGTCCTACAATGAGCAGTTCTTC.

Comment on this clonotype: In this CDR3 the conserved last residue, phenylalanine or tryptophan, is missing, so a read error is likely. V gene TRBV12-3 or TRBV12-4 combines with J gene TRBJ1-1, with D possibly matching TRBD1 (5 bases). V was trimmed by 2 bases and J by 8 bases, leaving 18 bases between them. The CDR3 totals 15 residues. CDR3 sequence: CASSLSAGGAPEAFL. The CDR3 nucleotides read TGTGCCAGCAGTTTATCCGCGGGTGGGGCCCCAGAAGCTTTCCTT.

A remark on this clonotype: An end of the junction does not agree with germline; a read error may underlie this. The chain uses TRBV12-3 or TRBV12-4 and TRBJ2-5; D is unclear. The CDR3 sequence is 12 residues long. The CDR3: CASSLGSEIQYF. The CDR3 DNA sequence: TGTGCCAGCAGTTTAGGATCTGAGATCCAGTACTTC.

This clonotype was found a few times. V gene TRBV3-1 combines with J gene TRBJ2-5; 9 nucleotides agree with TRBD2. The J call may be mistaken, given a closer DNA end match to TRBJ2-1. The CDR3 covers 16 residues. Germline loops: CDR1 LGHDT, CDR2 YNNKEL (reference sequence). CDR3 protein: CASSQTSAGGTGEQFF. As DNA, the CDR3 is TGTGCCAGCAGCCAAACATCAGCGGGAGGAACTGGGGAGCAGTTCTTC.

This clonotype has more than one count but fewer than ten. V and J are TRBV12-3 or TRBV12-4 and TRBJ2-5, with TRBD2 as a possible D gene (6 bases). This CDR3 spans 17 amino acids. The V and J ends lost 5 bases and 0 bases respectively, with 19 bases between them. CDR3 in amino acids: CASSIFRDSTDQETQYF. CDR3 bases: TGTGCCAGCAGTATTTTTCGGGACTCGACAGACCAAGAGACCCAGTACTTC.

This clonotype came up a few times. The gene calls are TRBV18 and TRBJ2-3, with D possibly being TRBD1 (5 bases). Trimming took off 2 bases at V and 2 bases at J, with 8 bases between the two ends. The germline gives CDR1 KGHSH, CDR2 LQKENI. CDR3 length equals 14 residues. This CDR3 reads CASSPDSYTDTQYF. CDR3 in DNA: TGTGCCAGCTCACCAGACAGCTACACAGATACGCAGTATTTT.

The sample holds a few counts of this clonotype. This chain connects TRBV7-2 to TRBJ2-7, with D perhaps TRBD1 (6 bases). CDR1 and CDR2 from the germline V gene are SGHTA and FQGNSA. This CDR3 comprises 14 residues. V gave up 1 base and J gave up 7 bases, with 14 bases separating them. The CDR3: CASSLVRSQGEQYF. The DNA for the CDR3 is TGTGCCAGCAGCTTAGTCCGAAGCCAGGGGGAGCAGTACTTC.

The table lists this clonotype with a few counts. The J gene is TRBJ2-5, the V gene TRBV11-2; 8 bases map to TRBD2. The closer fit of TRBJ2-1 to the DNA end suggests the J call may be wrong. The CDR3 is made up of 16 amino acids. The germline V gene encodes CDR1 SGHAT and CDR2 FQNNGV. The CDR3 region has the DNA TGTGCCAGCAGCTTACAATTCGGACTAGCAGCTAATGAGCAGTTCTTC. This gives the protein CASSLQFGLAANEQFF.

In DNA form, the CDR3 reads TGTGCCAGCAGCTTAATGATCCCCGGTGGTCACACTGAAGCTTTCTTT. As protein: CASSLMIPGGHTEAFF. V is TRBV7-8 and J is TRBJ1-1; D gene uncertain. CDR3 length: 16 amino acids. Trimming pared 2 bases from V and 3 bases from J, leaving 16 bases between. CDR1 and CDR2 (germline): SGHVS, FQNEAQ.

The V and J genes are TRBV4-2 and TRBJ2-1; weak D call: TRBD2 (5 bases). Germline V gene sequence: CDR1 LGHNA, CDR2 YNFKEQ. Trimming took off 0 bases at V and 5 bases at J, with 23 bases between the two ends. The CDR3 is made up of 19 amino acids. The CDR3 region is CASSQEWGTREGPDNEQFF. In DNA, the CDR3 is TGTGCCAGCAGCCAAGAATGGGGAACGCGCGAGGGTCCAGACAATGAGCAGTTCTTC.